This T cell receptor beta chain emerged from a study of T cell changes during pregnancy in multiple sclerosis. V lost 6 bases and J lost 6, with 21 bases in between. Germline V gene lookup returns CDR1 MDHEN and CDR2 SYDVKM. There are 16 residues in the CDR3. The method was immunoSEQ multiplex PCR; TCRdb's version includes in-frame clones alone and lacks a portion of them. Among 100,000 or so clones listed, around 90% were seen once. This chain links TRBV28 with TRBJ1-5, with D tentatively TRBD1 (6 bases). Sequences were derived from peripheral blood, sampled in the second trimester of pregnancy. The origin of this receptor is a female donor with multiple sclerosis, enrolled in a pregnancy study. CDR3 nucleotides: TGTGCCAGCAGATTCCTCGTTCGGGGGGCAGCTCAGCCCCAGCATTTT. Amino acid sequence: CASRFLVRGAAQPQHF.